The 16 T cell receptor beta chains given below trace back to one sample, sequenced in a study of radiotherapy plus CTLA-4 blockade in lung cancer. Sequenced by immunoSEQ multiplex PCR; TCRdb stores in-frame clones only, minus some. The sample holds 80,000 to 100,000 clones, 60% to 75% seen once. The sequenced sample was peripheral blood, obtained from a patient treated with radiotherapy plus ipilimumab. Receptor source: a human donor with non-small cell lung cancer who had a partial response to radiotherapy plus ipilimumab. Some clones in this sample may be carry-over from other donors' samples.

This clone occurred a few times. The rearrangement joins TRBV10-1 to TRBJ1-4; a weak D match, TRBD1 (5 bases). V was cut by 4 bases and J by 8 bases, with 17 bases left in between. Germline CDR1 and CDR2: WNHNN and SYGVQD (reference sequence). The CDR3 totals 15 residues. The CDR3 nucleotides read TGCGCCAGCAGTGGGAGGGACGGTCGGAGCGAAAAACTGTTTTTT. Protein product: CASSGRDGRSEKLFF.

This clone was detected only a few times. V is TRBV4-1 and J is TRBJ1-2; D remains ambiguous. The CDR3 contains 13 residues. CDR1 and CDR2 from the germline V gene are MGHRA and YSYEKL. The V end was cut by 2 bases, the J end by 3 bases, with 7 bases between. The CDR3 protein is CASSQPGDYGYTF. The CDR3, as DNA: TGCGCCAGCAGCCAACCGGGAGACTATGGCTACACCTTC.

The chain has TRBV9 and TRBJ2-7; 12 bases are shared with TRBD1. The CDR3 loop spans 17 amino acids. Unmatched junction bases numbered 7, after V lost 0 bases and J lost 3 bases. The germline CDR1 and CDR2 sequences are SGDLS and YYNGEE. The DNA for the CDR3 is TGTGCCAGCAGCGTAGGTTCCGGGACAGGGGGCATCTACGAGCAGTACTTC. This translates into CASSVGSGTGGIYEQYF.

This clone was counted only a few times. The chain is built from TRBV14 and TRBJ1-3; TRBD1 aligns across 10 bases. V lost 6 bases and J lost 3; bases outside the gene matches: 5. Germline loops: CDR1 SGHDN, CDR2 FVKESK. The CDR3 is made up of 15 amino acids. The CDR3 DNA reads TGTGCCAGCAGACCTGGGACAGGGGTTGGAAACACCATATATTTT. It codes for CASRPGTGVGNTIYF.

In its sample, this clone was seen once. V gene TRBV28 combines with J gene TRBJ2-7, with D unclear. CDR3 length: 13 residues. Germline CDR1 MDHEN, CDR2 SYDVKM. The germline V and J ends were trimmed by 5 bases and 6 bases, with 14 bases remaining between them. CDR3 bases: TGTGCCAGCAGTCGTGCTGTGGGCGTCGAGCAGTACTTC. This sequence encodes CASSRAVGVEQYF. Variable domain in full (rest from reference TRBV28 and TRBJ2-7): DVKVTQSSRYLVKRTGEKVFLECVQDMDHENMFWYRQDPGLGLRLIYFSYDVKMKEKGDIPEGYSVSREKKERFSLILESASTNQTSMYLCASSRAVGVEQYFGPGTRLTVT.

The chain joins TRBV6-5 to TRBJ2-3; 11 bases are shared with TRBD1. V lost 6 bases, J lost 6 bases, and 5 bases stayed unmatched. Per the germline V gene, CDR1 is MNHEY and CDR2 is SVGAGI. This CDR3 is 14 amino acids long. As DNA, the CDR3 is TGTGCCAGCAGCCCGGGGACAGGGGGTGATACGCAGTATTTT. Translating it yields CASSPGTGGDTQYF.

The chain is built from TRBV12-5 and TRBJ2-3; unclear D gene. Trimming removed 1 base from V and 5 bases from J, with 13 bases in between. Germline-derived CDR1 and CDR2 are LGHNT and FRNRAP. This CDR3 spans 15 amino acids. The CDR3 is CASGLAGSLLDTQYF. The CDR3 DNA is TGTGCTAGTGGTTTGGCCGGGTCCCTGTTAGATACGCAGTATTTT.

The chain combines TRBV2 with TRBJ1-1; D ambiguous. This CDR3 is built from 12 residues. Trimming removed 4 bases from V and 11 bases from J, with 14 bases in between. Germline CDR1 SNHLY, CDR2 FYNNEI. CDR3: CASSGAGREAFF. CDR3 DNA sequence: TGTGCCAGCAGTGGGGCAGGTAGGGAGGCTTTCTTT. Looking up the rest from reference TRBV2 and TRBJ1-1 gives the full variable domain: EPEVTQTPSHQVTQMGQEVILRCVPISNHLYFYWYRQILGQKVEFLVSFYNNEISEKSEIFDDQFSVERPDGSNFTLKIRSTKLEDSAMYFCASSGAGREAFFGQGTRLTVV.

The gene calls are TRBV6-6 and TRBJ1-5, with TRBD1 identical over 9 bases. The CDR3 has 15 amino acids. V trimming: 5 bases; J trimming: 4 bases; junction bases outside the gene matches: 6. CDR1 and CDR2 (germline): MNHNY, SVGAGI (reference sequence). The CDR3 nucleotides are TGTGCCAGCAGTCCGGGACAGGGTAGTAATCAGCCCCAGCATTTT. It translates to CASSPGQGSNQPQHF.

The chain joins TRBV2 to TRBJ1-2; 11 bases align to TRBD1. This CDR3 region has 15 residues. The V segment lost 4 bases and the J segment 5 bases; nucleotides outside the gene matches: 6. Germline V CDR1 and CDR2: SNHLY, FYNNEI. CDR3 amino acids: CASSAGTGGGYGYTF. The CDR3 bases are TGTGCCAGCAGTGCAGGGACAGGGGGAGGATATGGCTACACCTTC.

V usage is TRBV6-5 and J usage is TRBJ2-5; 10 bases match TRBD1. TRBJ2-7 explains the end of the DNA better; the J call may be wrong. Germline lookup yields CDR1 MNHEY and CDR2 SVGAGI. CDR3 length equals 16 residues. CDR3 DNA: TGTGCCAGCAGTTACACCGGGACAGGGGTCCTTTCCGAGCAGTACTTC. Its protein is CASSYTGTGVLSEQYF.

A word on this clone: Distinct nucleotide sequences in the sample also encode this CDR3. The gene calls are TRBV5-1 and TRBJ1-1; 8 nucleotides agree with TRBD1. Losses at the gene ends were 4 bases for V and 2 bases for J; bases not matched to a gene: 7. Germline V gene sequence: CDR1 SGHRS, CDR2 YFSETQ. The CDR3 loop spans 15 amino acids. CDR3 amino acids: CASSPSGTGNTEAFF. CDR3 nucleotide sequence: TGCGCCAGCAGCCCATCCGGGACAGGCAACACTGAAGCTTTCTTT.

This sequence joins TRBV28 and TRBJ1-6; perhaps TRBD1 as D (6 bases). Germline CDR1 is MDHEN and CDR2 is SYDVKM. V was clipped by 7 bases and J by 4 bases, with 11 bases between them. The CDR3 is 14 residues long. The CDR3 bases are TGTGCCAGCACGACGGGACATTATAATTCACCCCTCCACTTT. Translating gives CASTTGHYNSPLHF.

This clone has just a few counts. The chain combines TRBV4-3 with TRBJ1-3; tentatively, D is TRBD1 (5 bases). Germline-derived CDR1 and CDR2 are LGHNA and YSLEER. The CDR3 runs to 17 residues. The ends were cut back, 0 bases at V and 4 bases at J, with 16 bases in the middle. For the CDR3, the DNA is TGCGCCAGCAGCCAAGACCACGGGCCTGGGGGGGGAAACACCATATATTTT. It encodes CASSQDHGPGGGNTIYF.

The chain combines TRBV27 with TRBJ2-7; D is perhaps TRBD1 (6 bases). The length of the CDR3 is 14 residues. Germline CDR1 MNHEY, CDR2 SMNVEV (reference sequence). V lost 3 bases and J 4 bases, leaving 13 bases between the germline ends. The CDR3: CASSFARGGYEQYF. The CDR3, as DNA: TGTGCCAGCAGTTTCGCCAGGGGCGGTTACGAGCAGTACTTC.

This clone was detected a few times. The chain is built from TRBV28 and TRBJ1-5; 12 bases agree with TRBD1. CDR1 is MDHEN and CDR2 is SYDVKM in the germline V gene. The CDR3 contains 16 residues. J gave up 4 bases and V 6 bases, and 7 bases lay outside the gene matches. The CDR3 loop is CASSLRDRGRNQPQHF. The CDR3 nucleotides read TGTGCCAGCAGCCTCAGGGACAGGGGGCGGAATCAGCCCCAGCATTTT.